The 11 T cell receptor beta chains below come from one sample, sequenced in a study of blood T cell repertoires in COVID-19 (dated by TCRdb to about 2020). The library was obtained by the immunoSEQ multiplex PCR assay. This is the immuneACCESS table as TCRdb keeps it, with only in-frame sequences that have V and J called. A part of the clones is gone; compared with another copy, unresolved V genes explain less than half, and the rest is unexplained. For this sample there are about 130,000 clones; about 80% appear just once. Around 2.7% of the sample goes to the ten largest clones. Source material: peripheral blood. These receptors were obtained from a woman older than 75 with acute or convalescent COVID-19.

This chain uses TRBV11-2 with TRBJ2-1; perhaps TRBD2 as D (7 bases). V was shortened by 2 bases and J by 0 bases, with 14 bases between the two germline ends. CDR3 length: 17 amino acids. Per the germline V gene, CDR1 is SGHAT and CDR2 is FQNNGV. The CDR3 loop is CASSLSYGGLSYNEQFF. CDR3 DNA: TGTGCCAGCAGCTTAAGTTACGGGGGGCTCTCCTACAATGAGCAGTTCTTC. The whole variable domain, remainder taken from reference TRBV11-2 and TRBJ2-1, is EAGVAQSPRYKIIEKRQSVAFWCNPISGHATLYWYQQILGQGPKLLIQFQNNGVVDDSQLPKDRFSAERLKGVDSTLKIQPAKLEDSAVYLCASSLSYGGLSYNEQFFGPGTRLTVL.

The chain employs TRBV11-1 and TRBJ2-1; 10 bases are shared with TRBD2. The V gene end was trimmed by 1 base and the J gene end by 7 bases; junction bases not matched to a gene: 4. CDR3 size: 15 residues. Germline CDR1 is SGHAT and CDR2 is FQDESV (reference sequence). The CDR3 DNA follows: TGTGCCAGCAGCTTAGAGCTAGCGGGGGAGAATGAGCAGTTCTTC. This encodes CASSLELAGENEQFF.

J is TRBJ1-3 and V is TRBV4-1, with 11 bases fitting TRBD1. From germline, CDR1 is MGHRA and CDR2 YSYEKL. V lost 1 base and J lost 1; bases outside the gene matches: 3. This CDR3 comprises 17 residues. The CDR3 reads CASSQVGQGASGNTIYF. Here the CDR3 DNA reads TGCGCCAGCAGCCAAGTTGGACAGGGGGCTTCTGGAAACACCATATATTTT.

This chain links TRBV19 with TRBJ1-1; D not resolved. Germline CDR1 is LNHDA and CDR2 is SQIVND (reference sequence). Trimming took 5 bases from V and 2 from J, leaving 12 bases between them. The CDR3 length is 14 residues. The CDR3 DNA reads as TGTGCCAGTAGTTTCTCAGGCCTAAACACTGAAGCTTTCTTT. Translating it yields CASSFSGLNTEAFF.

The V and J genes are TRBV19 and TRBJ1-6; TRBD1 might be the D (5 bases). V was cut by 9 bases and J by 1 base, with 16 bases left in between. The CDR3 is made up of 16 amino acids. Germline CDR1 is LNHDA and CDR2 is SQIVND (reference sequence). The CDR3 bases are TGTGCCAGCCAACACGCACAGGAATCCTATAATTCACCCCTCCACTTT. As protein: CASQHAQESYNSPLHF.

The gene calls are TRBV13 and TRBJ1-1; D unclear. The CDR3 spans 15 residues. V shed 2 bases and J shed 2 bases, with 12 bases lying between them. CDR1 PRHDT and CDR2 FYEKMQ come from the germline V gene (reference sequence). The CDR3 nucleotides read TGTGCCAGCAGCTTACTGGGCAGGTCTAACACTGAAGCTTTCTTT. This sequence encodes CASSLLGRSNTEAFF.

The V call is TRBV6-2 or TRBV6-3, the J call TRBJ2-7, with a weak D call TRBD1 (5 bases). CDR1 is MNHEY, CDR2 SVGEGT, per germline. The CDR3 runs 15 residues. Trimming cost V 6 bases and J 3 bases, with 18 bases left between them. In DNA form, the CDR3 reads TGTGCCAGCAGCCGCGTAGGCAGGGTAAGCTACGAGCAGTACTTC. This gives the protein CASSRVGRVSYEQYF.

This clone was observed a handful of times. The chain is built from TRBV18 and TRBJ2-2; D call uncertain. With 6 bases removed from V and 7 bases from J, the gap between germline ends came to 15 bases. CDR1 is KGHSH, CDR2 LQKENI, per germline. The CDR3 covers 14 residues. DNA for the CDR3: TGTGCCAGCTCTAGAATCGAGCGCGGCGGGGAGCTGTTTTTT. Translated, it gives CASSRIERGGELFF.

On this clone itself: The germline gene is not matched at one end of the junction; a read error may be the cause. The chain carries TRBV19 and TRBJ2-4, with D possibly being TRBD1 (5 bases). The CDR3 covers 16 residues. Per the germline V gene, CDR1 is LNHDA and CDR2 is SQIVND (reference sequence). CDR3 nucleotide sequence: TGTGCCAGTAGAATAGATTCAGGGAAAGGCAAAAACATTCAGTACTTC. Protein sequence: CASRIDSGKGKNIQYF.

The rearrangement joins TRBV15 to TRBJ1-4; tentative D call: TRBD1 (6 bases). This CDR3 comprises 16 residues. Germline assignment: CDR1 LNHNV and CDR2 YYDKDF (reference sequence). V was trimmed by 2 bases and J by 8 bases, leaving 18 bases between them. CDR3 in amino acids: CATSRLGSGEGEKLFF. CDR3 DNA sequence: TGTGCCACCAGCAGACTCGGCTCAGGGGAGGGGGAAAAACTGTTTTTT.

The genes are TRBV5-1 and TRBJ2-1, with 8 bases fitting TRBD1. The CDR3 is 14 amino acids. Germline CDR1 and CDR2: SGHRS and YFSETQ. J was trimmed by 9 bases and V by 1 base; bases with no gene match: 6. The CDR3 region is CASSLRQGAGEQFF. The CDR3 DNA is TGCGCCAGCAGCTTGCGGCAGGGGGCAGGTGAGCAGTTCTTC. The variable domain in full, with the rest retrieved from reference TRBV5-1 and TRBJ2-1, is KAGVTQTPRYLIKTRGQQVTLSCSPISGHRSVSWYQQTPGQGLQFLFEYFSETQRNKGNFPGRFSGRQFSNSRSEMNVSTLELGDSALYLCASSLRQGAGEQFFGPGTRLTVL.